The TCR beta chain described here comes from a study of blood T cell repertoires in COVID-19. About the study: Donors in the United States, Italy and Spain gave samples during acute or convalescent COVID-19. PBMCs, B-cell-depleted T cells, or T cells were the source of the cDNA or gDNA that made up the material.

Germline values: CDR1 MDHEN, CDR2 SYDVKM. V dropped 5 bases and J dropped 4; count of bases not matched to a gene: 14. The CDR3 is 17 residues long. Per the authors' pipeline: Amplification from reference gene primers served as the basis for estimated nucleated cell counts. Sequencing was performed with immunoSEQ multiplex PCR; in TCRdb, only in-frame clones are kept and a portion is missing. V and J calls and clone size come straight from that table; D and trimming were deduced from the DNA. The table lists about 280,000 clones, 75% to 85% of them singletons. This sequence joins TRBV28 and TRBJ1-2; 9 bases are shared with TRBD1. The sequencing sample was made of peripheral blood. This receptor was taken from a man aged 50 or older with active or convalescent COVID-19. Here the CDR3 reads CASSAYHRGQSPYGYTF. In DNA, the CDR3 is TGTGCCAGCAGTGCGTACCACAGGGGGCAATCCCCCTATGGCTACACCTTC.